This T cell receptor (beta chain) was observed in a study of human T cells and chemical hapten exposure. Study in general: A mostly female patient group had alopecia areata, totalis or universalis.

Study-wide results and caveats: Significantly greater numbers of large CDR3 similarity clusters came from expanded TCRs than from controls.

TCRdb recomputed calls from the RACE reads with MiXCR, one row per CDR3 protein. This sample has about 80,000 distinct CDR3 sequences, with approximately 15% found just once. The ends were cut back, 8 bases at V and 3 bases at J, with 18 bases in the middle. CDR3 length: 15 amino acids. Germline loops: CDR1 SGHRS, CDR2 YFSETQ. The time point is: pre-sensitization, week 0. Treatment indicated: therapeutic diphenylcyclopropenone sensitization with weekly scalp DPC. Worth noting for this clonotype: Its cognate antigen is unknown.

The starting material was whole blood, obtained in connection with sensitization to the hapten diphenylcyclopropenone (DPC). The receptor was derived from a woman aged 45-65 years with alopecia areata. Some clones in this sample may be carry-over from other donors' samples. The rearrangement joins TRBV5-1 to TRBJ2-1, with D perhaps being TRBD1 or TRBD2 (5 bases each). The CDR3 loop is CASNTGTTRYNEQFF. For the CDR3, the DNA is TGCGCCAGTAACACCGGGACGACTCGCTACAATGAGCAGTTCTTC. Supplemented by reference TRBV5-1 and TRBJ2-1, the full variable domain reads KAGVTQTPRYLIKTRGQQVTLSCSPISGHRSVSWYQQTPGQGLQFLFEYFSETQRNKGNFPGRFSGRQFSNSRSEMNVSTLELGDSALYLCASNTGTTRYNEQFFGPGTRLTVL.